This TCR beta chain was sequenced in a study of identical twins. The length of the CDR3 is 14 residues. The V and J ends lost 8 bases and 5 bases, in that order; junction bases with no gene match: 11. Germline V gives CDR1 MDHEN, CDR2 SYDVKM. Each CDR3 protein is one row after TCRdb ran MiXCR on the 5' RACE reads. Here the sample spans around 530,000 distinct CDR3 sequences, around 15% being singletons. The same sample was also used in a study of yellow fever vaccine responses in identical twins.

The sequence came from a woman under 30 in good health. The source material was CD4+ T cells sorted from blood. The chain is built from TRBV28 and TRBJ1-1; 7 bases match TRBD1. For the CDR3, the DNA is TGTGCCAGCGGGGAACCGGGACAGAAAACTGAAGCTTTCTTT. It translates to CASGEPGQKTEAFF.